These 20 T cell receptor beta chains originate from one sample sequenced in a study of Ad26.COV2.S vaccination and SARS-CoV-2 variants. The assay was immunoSEQ multiplex PCR, and TCRdb's table has in-frame clones only and misses some. The repertoire holds 350,000 to 550,000 clones, with roughly 87% as singletons. The treatment denotes: 15 to 20 received Ad26.COV2.S at low or high dose, single or two shots; roughly 5 received placebo; per-sample allocation not given. All samples were drawn on day 63, counting from the first vaccine or placebo injection. Source: peripheral blood, taken in a trial of Ad26.COV2.S vaccine versus placebo. The receptors originated from a person between 18 and 65 years old who received the Ad26.COV2.S COVID-19 vaccine or a placebo.

The V and J genes are TRBV6-5 and TRBJ2-1; 11 bases fit TRBD1. Losses at the gene ends were 10 bases for V and 10 bases for J; bases not matched to a gene: 9. Germline-derived CDR1 and CDR2 are MNHEY and SVGAGI. The CDR3 runs 13 residues. CDR3 protein: CATGQGAGGEQFF. The DNA of the CDR3 is TGTGCCACCGGACAGGGGGCAGGGGGCGAGCAGTTCTTC.

Here the CDR3 DNA reads TGTGCCAGCAGCTTGGGCTTGGCGGGGGGAAGCTCCTACGAGCAGTACTTC. It codes for CASSLGLAGGSSYEQYF. The V call is TRBV5-6, the J call TRBJ2-7, with 8 positions matching TRBD2. The V gene's germline CDR1 is SGHDT and CDR2 YYEEEE. The CDR3 is 17 amino acids. V gave up 0 bases and J gave up 0 bases; unmatched junction bases: 8.

This clone was observed a handful of times. The chain links TRBV10-3 to TRBJ1-3, with unresolved D. CDR3 length: 11 residues. The germline V and J ends were trimmed by 9 bases and 2 bases, with 5 bases remaining between them. Germline V gene sequence: CDR1 ENHRY, CDR2 SYGVKD. The CDR3, as DNA: TGTGCCATAATGACTGGAAACACCATATATTTT. Encoded protein: CAIMTGNTIYF.

The rearrangement links TRBV5-1 to TRBJ1-1; D gene ambiguous. There are 14 residues in the CDR3. The germline CDR1 and CDR2 sequences are SGHRS and YFSETQ. V lost 0 bases to trimming and J lost 3 bases, with 9 bases between them. CDR3 region: CASSLESDYTEAFF. In nucleotides, the CDR3 is TGCGCCAGCAGCTTGGAGTCCGACTACACTGAAGCTTTCTTT.

This clone has just one count. The chain combines TRBV19 with TRBJ1-2; no clear D. This CDR3 has 16 amino acids. Germline V gene sequence: CDR1 LNHDA, CDR2 SQIVND (reference sequence). The germline V and J ends were trimmed by 4 bases and 5 bases, with 20 bases remaining between them. The chain's CDR3 is CASSTLGRTLLYGYTF. The CDR3 region has the DNA TGTGCCAGTAGTACCCTTGGGCGTACCCTCCTTTATGGCTACACCTTC.

The J gene is TRBJ2-7, the V gene TRBV25-1; possibly TRBD1 for D (6 bases). V was shortened by 9 bases and J by 5 bases, with 23 bases between the two germline ends. There are 15 residues in the CDR3. Germline lookup yields CDR1 MGHDK and CDR2 SYGVNS. CDR3 DNA sequence: TGTGCCAGTGCGCCCCTAGACAGGTTGCGCGACGAGCAGTACTTC. Translating gives CASAPLDRLRDEQYF.

The chain has TRBV30 and TRBJ1-2; TRBD1 might be the D (6 bases). Deletions cut 1 base from V and 3 bases from J, with 9 bases between. Germline loops: CDR1 GTSNPN, CDR2 SVGIG (reference sequence). This CDR3 comprises 13 residues. CDR3 DNA sequence: TGTGCCTGGAGTGCTGGACAGCACTATGGCTACACCTTC. Encoded protein: CAWSAGQHYGYTF.

The V call is TRBV7-9, the J call TRBJ1-2; D unclear. Trimming pared 3 bases from V and 6 bases from J, leaving 5 bases between. CDR3 length: 11 residues. Per germline, CDR1 SEHNR and CDR2 FQNEAQ (reference sequence). The CDR3 is CASSFVHGYTF. Here the CDR3 DNA reads TGTGCCAGCAGCTTCGTGCATGGCTACACCTTC.

The chain employs TRBV11-2 and TRBJ1-5, with D unclear. This CDR3 region has 15 residues. Trimming pared 4 bases from V and 6 bases from J, leaving 16 bases between. CDR1 is SGHAT, CDR2 FQNNGV, per germline. The CDR3 DNA is TGTGCCAGCAGCTCCAACGGTGGTTCCGCTCAGCCCCAGCATTTT. Its translation: CASSSNGGSAQPQHF.

The rearrangement uses TRBV19 and TRBJ1-2; D gene unclear. Trimming shortened V by 5 bases and J by 4 bases, and 11 bases separated the two germline ends. The CDR3 is 13 residues long. The germline V gene encodes CDR1 LNHDA and CDR2 SQIVND (reference sequence). This CDR3 is CASSREGGYGYTF. CDR3 nucleotide sequence: TGTGCCAGTAGTCGGGAGGGAGGCTATGGCTACACCTTC. Using reference TRBV19 and TRBJ1-2 for the parts outside the CDR3, the full variable domain is DGGITQSPKYLFRKEGQNVTLSCEQNLNHDAMYWYRQDPGQGLRLIYYSQIVNDFQKGDIAEGYSVSREKKESFPLTVTSAQKNPTAFYLCASSREGGYGYTFGSGTRLTVV.

The chain employs TRBV7-2 and TRBJ2-7; no clear D. The CDR3 consists of 13 residues. V dropped 1 base and J dropped 6 bases, with 10 bases sitting between them. From germline, CDR1 is SGHTA and CDR2 FQGNSA. The CDR3 sequence: CASSLGNQVEQYV. In DNA, the CDR3 is TGTGCCAGCAGCTTAGGAAATCAGGTCGAGCAGTACGTC.

In its sample, this clone was seen once. The CDR3: CASSLFIWEYYGYTF. The CDR3 coding sequence is TGTGCCAGCAGCTTGTTTATTTGGGAATACTATGGCTACACCTTC. The J gene is TRBJ1-2, the V gene TRBV5-6; D is unclear. The germline V gene encodes CDR1 SGHDT and CDR2 YYEEEE. The CDR3 runs 15 residues. V dropped 1 base and J dropped 3 bases, with 13 bases sitting between them.

V gene TRBV11-3 combines with J gene TRBJ1-4; unclear D gene. Trimming removed 1 base from V and 4 bases from J, with 13 bases in between. This CDR3 has 16 residues. The germline gives CDR1 SGHNT, CDR2 YENEEA. The CDR3 DNA follows: TGTGCCAGCAGCTTAGGTCCGGGCGGGATTAATGAAAAACTGTTTTTT. Translating gives CASSLGPGGINEKLFF.

This chain connects TRBV9 to TRBJ2-2; 9 bases match TRBD1. Losses at the gene ends were 4 bases for V and 3 bases for J; bases not matched to a gene: 4. Per the germline V gene, CDR1 is SGDLS and CDR2 is YYNGEE. The CDR3 loop spans 15 amino acids. The CDR3 reads CASSLTGGDTGELFF. The CDR3 DNA reads TGTGCCAGCAGCCTGACAGGGGGGGACACCGGGGAGCTGTTTTTT.

The V gene is TRBV25-1, the J gene TRBJ2-5; 7 nucleotides line up with TRBD2. The V gene end was trimmed by 5 bases and the J gene end by 1 base; junction bases not matched to a gene: 7. The germline gives CDR1 MGHDK, CDR2 SYGVNS. This CDR3 region has 15 residues. The DNA of the CDR3 is TGTGCCAGCAGTTCCCTCCTAGCGGCCCAAGAGACCCAGTACTTC. Its translation is CASSSLLAAQETQYF.

This clone has just one count. The V and J genes are TRBV5-1 and TRBJ2-1; 7 positions match TRBD2. CDR1 SGHRS and CDR2 YFSETQ come from the germline V gene. Germline trimming cut 4 bases from V and 0 bases from J; bases unmatched to any gene: 16. The CDR3 runs to 19 residues. The CDR3 loop is CASSPLGGEGRGSYNEQFF. The DNA of the CDR3 is TGCGCCAGCAGCCCTCTTGGAGGGGAGGGCCGGGGCTCCTACAATGAGCAGTTCTTC.

The chain couples TRBV28 to TRBJ1-5; D may be TRBD1 (5 bases). CDR1 is MDHEN, CDR2 SYDVKM, per germline. The CDR3 runs to 14 residues. The V end was cut by 6 bases, the J end by 3 bases, with 12 bases between. The CDR3 protein is CASRPSGFNQPQHF. The CDR3, as DNA: TGTGCCAGCAGACCTTCAGGGTTCAATCAGCCCCAGCATTTT.

This chain links TRBV4-1 with TRBJ1-3; 7 bases line up with TRBD1. The germline CDR1 and CDR2 sequences are MGHRA and YSYEKL. V shed 1 base and J 2 bases; nucleotides not matched to a gene: 14. This CDR3 spans 19 amino acids. CDR3 amino acids: CASSQVRRGSGTAGNTIYF. CDR3 DNA: TGCGCCAGCAGCCAAGTTAGGAGGGGGTCCGGGACAGCTGGAAACACCATATATTTT.

The chain uses TRBV13 and TRBJ2-3; 7 bases are a match to TRBD2. Germline CDR1 is PRHDT and CDR2 is FYEKMQ (reference sequence). This CDR3 has 18 residues. Germline trimming cut 2 bases from V and 1 base from J; bases unmatched to any gene: 12. CDR3 sequence reads: CASSLLRESFEGTDTQYF. CDR3 nucleotide sequence: TGTGCCAGCAGCTTACTGCGGGAGAGTTTCGAGGGCACAGATACGCAGTATTTT.

The chain recombines TRBV6-2 or TRBV6-3 with TRBJ2-7; 11 bases line up with TRBD1. V shed 1 base, J shed 2 bases, and the junction held 4 bases outside the gene matches. Germline loops: CDR1 MNHEY, CDR2 SVGEGT. This CDR3 has 16 residues. The CDR3 region has the DNA TGTGCCAGCAGTTACTTCCCGGGACAGGGGGCCTACGAGCAGTACTTC. Amino acids: CASSYFPGQGAYEQYF.